This T cell receptor beta chain was captured by sequencing in a study of blood T cell repertoires in COVID-19. About the research overall: Sites across the United States, Italy and Spain contributed samples from acute and convalescent COVID-19. T cells, B-cell-depleted T cells, or PBMCs provided the cDNA or gDNA that served as material.

In the authors' methods: Estimated nucleated cell counts came from reference gene primer amplification. TCRdb's table, derived via immunoSEQ multiplex PCR, lists solely in-frame clones and lacks some. V and J calls and clone size are copied from that table; D and trimming were computed from the DNA. There are roughly 110,000 clones in the sample; roughly 84% occur only once, and approximately 3.6% lies in the top ten. The ends were cut back, 5 bases at V and 7 bases at J, with 20 bases in the middle. There are 15 residues in the CDR3. Germline V lookup: CDR1 LNHNV, CDR2 YYDKDF (reference sequence). The specimen sequenced was peripheral blood. V and J are TRBV15 and TRBJ1-2; TRBD1 might be the D (6 bases). The receptor was isolated from a man aged 35 to 55 with acute or convalescent COVID-19. The CDR3 protein is CATSPERGATFGYTF. The CDR3 DNA is TGTGCCACCAGCCCTGAGCGGGGGGCAACTTTTGGCTACACCTTC.